This record concerns one TCR beta chain sequence. The antigen is undetermined. Germline CDR1 is SNHLY and CDR2 is FYNNEI. Unmatched junction bases numbered 10, after V lost 6 bases and J lost 9 bases. The CDR3 contains 15 residues. This entry comes from a study of radiotherapy plus CTLA-4 blockade in lung cancer. Study information: In approximately 17% of patients, objective responses were seen; 30% to 35% had disease control. The study's findings and limits: In blood, after radiotherapy plus ipilimumab, tumor-derived TCR clones expanded.

Those patients who had chemo-refractory metastatic non-small-cell lung cancer were given focal radiation along with CTLA-4 blockade through ipilimumab. Libraries were prepared by immunoSEQ multiplex PCR; TCRdb keeps only in-frame clonotypes and omits some of them. The sample includes 80,000 or so clones, more than 60% of them seen just once. The sequences come from peripheral blood, collected from a patient treated with radiotherapy plus ipilimumab. The sequence came from a human donor with non-small cell lung cancer who had a partial response to radiotherapy plus ipilimumab. Some clones in this sample may be carry-over from other donors' samples. The rearrangement joins TRBV2 to TRBJ2-1; 11 bases agree with TRBD2. The CDR3 is CASSQGLAGGVEQFF. The DNA for the CDR3 is TGTGCCAGCAGCCAGGGGCTAGCGGGGGGAGTTGAGCAGTTCTTC.